The clone carrying this T cell receptor beta chain was seen a handful of times. The assay was immunoSEQ multiplex PCR, and TCRdb's table has in-frame clones only and misses some. The top ten clones hold approximately 20% of a sample with approximately 120,000 clones, around 86% of them seen once. CDR1 and CDR2 from the germline V gene are SGHNT and YYREEE (reference sequence). The CDR3 has 15 residues. V shed 4 bases and J 0 bases; nucleotides not matched to a gene: 4. This entry is derived from a study of blood T cell repertoires in COVID-19. Across the whole study: Acute and convalescent COVID-19 specimens originated in the United States, Italy and Spain. From T cells, B-cell-depleted T cells, or PBMCs came the material, which was cDNA or gDNA.

This chain uses TRBV5-4 with TRBJ2-7, with 10 nucleotides matching TRBD2. The clonotype was recovered from a man younger than 45 who had recovered from COVID-19. Material for sequencing was PBMCs or T cells enriched from blood (not recorded which). The DNA for the CDR3 is TGTGCCAGCAGCATCTCTAGCGGGAGCTCCTACGAGCAGTACTTC. It codes for CASSISSGSSYEQYF.